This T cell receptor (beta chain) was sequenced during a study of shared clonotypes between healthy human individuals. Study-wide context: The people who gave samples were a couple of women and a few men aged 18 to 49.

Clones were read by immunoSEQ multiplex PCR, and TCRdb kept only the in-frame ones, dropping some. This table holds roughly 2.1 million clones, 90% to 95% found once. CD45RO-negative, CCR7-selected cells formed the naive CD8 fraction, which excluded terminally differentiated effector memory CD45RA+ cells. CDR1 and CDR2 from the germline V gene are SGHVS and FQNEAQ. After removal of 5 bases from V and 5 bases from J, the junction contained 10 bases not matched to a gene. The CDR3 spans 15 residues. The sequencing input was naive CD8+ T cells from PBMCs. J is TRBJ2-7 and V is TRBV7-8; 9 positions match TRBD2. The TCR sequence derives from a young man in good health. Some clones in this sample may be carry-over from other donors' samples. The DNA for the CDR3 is TGTGCCAGCAGCCCCAGGGCGGGAGGGCCCCACGAGCAGTACTTC. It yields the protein CASSPRAGGPHEQYF.